The 9 T cell receptor beta chains presented below share a single source sample, sequenced in a study of radiotherapy plus CTLA-4 blockade in lung cancer. The data were produced by immunoSEQ multiplex PCR, yet TCRdb's version contains in-frame clones alone and is incomplete. This table holds tens of thousands of clones, about four fifths found once. This specimen consisted of peripheral blood, obtained from a patient treated with radiotherapy plus ipilimumab. Receptors originate from a human donor with non-small cell lung cancer that progressed on radiotherapy plus ipilimumab.

The chain joins TRBV13 to TRBJ2-1; 8 nucleotides align to TRBD2. The CDR3 loop spans 15 amino acids. Losses at the gene ends were 5 bases for V and 9 bases for J; bases not matched to a gene: 12. CDR1 PRHDT and CDR2 FYEKMQ come from the germline V gene (reference sequence). The CDR3 region has the DNA TGTGCCAGCAGCCAGCGGGGGCGCGGGCTTACTGAGCAGTTCTTC. Its translation is CASSQRGRGLTEQFF.

The V call is TRBV18, the J call TRBJ2-1; D gene unclear. This CDR3 comprises 13 residues. V was trimmed by 2 bases and J by 4 bases, leaving 6 bases between them. Per germline, CDR1 KGHSH and CDR2 LQKENI. CDR3 nucleotide sequence: TGTGCCAGCTCACCAATGGGGTACAATGAGCAGTTCTTC. It codes for CASSPMGYNEQFF.

DNA of the CDR3: TGTGCCAGCAGCTTAGACCTGGCAGGTCTTCTCGAGCAGTACTTC. Protein sequence: CASSLDLAGLLEQYF. The V and J genes are TRBV7-2 and TRBJ2-7; D remains ambiguous. V was cut by 1 base and J by 6 bases, with 16 bases left in between. Germline V CDR1 and CDR2: SGHTA, FQGNSA. The CDR3 contains 15 residues.

The CDR3 bases are TGTGCCAGCAGCCAAGAGTACGAGGCTTTTTCACAGCATTTT. This sequence encodes CASSQEYEAFSQHF. The V and J genes are TRBV4-2 and TRBJ1-5; D uncertain. Germline lookup yields CDR1 LGHNA and CDR2 YNFKEQ. Trimming removed 0 bases from V and 13 bases from J, with 16 bases in between. The CDR3 has 14 residues.

The V call is TRBV9, the J call TRBJ1-2; a possible D gene is TRBD1 (5 bases). Germline assignment: CDR1 SGDLS and CDR2 YYNGEE. V shed 3 bases and J shed 6 bases, with 18 bases lying between them. The length of the CDR3 is 15 residues. Written as DNA, the CDR3 is TGTGCCAGCAGCGCCGGGACGGACCAAGGGAATGGCTACACCTTC. This encodes CASSAGTDQGNGYTF. Full variable domain (outside the CDR3, taken from reference TRBV9 and TRBJ1-2): DSGVTQTPKHLITATGQRVTLRCSPRSGDLSVYWYQQSLDQGLQFLIQYYNGEERAKGNILERFSAQQFPDLHSELNLSSLELGDSALYFCASSAGTDQGNGYTFGSGTRLTVV.

The chain joins TRBV27 to TRBJ2-1; D is possibly TRBD1 (6 bases). The V end was cut by 3 bases, the J end by 4 bases, with 10 bases between. The CDR3 contains 14 residues. Germline-derived CDR1 and CDR2 are MNHEY and SMNVEV (reference sequence). CDR3 DNA: TGTGCCAGCAGTTTGGGGGCACCTTACAATGAGCAGTTCTTC. This codes for CASSLGAPYNEQFF.

This chain uses TRBV7-2 with TRBJ1-2; 7 bases map to TRBD1. The CDR3 contains 15 residues. V trimming: 5 bases; J trimming: 4 bases; junction bases outside the gene matches: 10. CDR1 and CDR2 (germline): SGHTA, FQGNSA. The CDR3 spells CASSPRGGSLYGYTF. CDR3 bases: TGTGCCAGCAGCCCCAGAGGGGGCTCTCTCTATGGCTACACCTTC. The complete variable domain, with remaining parts taken from reference TRBV7-2 and TRBJ1-2, reads GAGVSQSPSNKVTEKGKDVELRCDPISGHTALYWYRQSLGQGLEFLIYFQGNSAPDKSGLPSDRFSAERTGGSVSTLTIQRTQQEDSAVYLCASSPRGGSLYGYTFGSGTRLTVV.

This chain connects TRBV7-8 to TRBJ2-2; 9 positions agree with TRBD2. This CDR3 comprises 15 residues. After removal of 5 bases from V and 3 bases from J, the junction contained 4 bases not matched to a gene. Per the germline V gene, CDR1 is SGHVS and CDR2 is FQNEAQ. For the CDR3, the DNA is TGTGCCAGCAGCCCAGCGGGAGGAGACACCGGGGAGCTGTTTTTT. This encodes CASSPAGGDTGELFF. The full variable domain, in which reference TRBV7-8 and TRBJ2-2 provide the parts outside the CDR3, is GAGVSQSPRYKVAKRGQDVALRCDPISGHVSLFWYQQALGQGPEFLTYFQNEAQLDKSGLPSDRFFAERPEGSVSTLKIQRTQQEDSAVYLCASSPAGGDTGELFFGEGSRLTVL.

This clone was picked up one time. The J gene is TRBJ2-1, the V gene TRBV9; 9 nucleotides line up with TRBD2. Losses at the gene ends were 0 bases for V and 6 bases for J; bases not matched to a gene: 4. Germline V gives CDR1 SGDLS, CDR2 YYNGEE. This CDR3 is built from 15 residues. CDR3 DNA: TGTGCCAGCAGCGTAGGGGTAGCGGGAGTCAATGAGCAGTTCTTC. Translated: CASSVGVAGVNEQFF.